These T cell receptor beta chains were read from a single sample in a study of blood T cell repertoires in COVID-19. Method: immunoSEQ multiplex PCR; TCRdb's copy keeps in-frame clones and lacks some. The table records hundreds of thousands of clones, roughly 80% of them present only once. Sequencing was carried out using peripheral blood. These receptor sequences come from a woman in her forties or fifties who had recovered from COVID-19. CDR3s include the opening cysteine and the closing phenylalanine or tryptophan. D genes are given only for firm matches. Size is omitted from some rows. Given values are once, few, many or a class for expanded clones.

abundance	v_gene	d_gene	len	j_gene	CDR3aa	CDR3nt
.	TRBV27	.	18	TRBJ1-6	CASSLFAAKPSYNSPLHF	TGTGCCAGCAGTTTATTCGCGGCTAAACCCTCCTATAATTCACCCCTCCACTTT
.	TRBV4-3	TRBD1	15	TRBJ1-5	CASSNRQGGDQPQHF	TGCGCCAGCAGCAATCGACAGGGTGGAGATCAGCCCCAGCATTTT
.	TRBV19	TRBD1	14	TRBJ1-1	CASIRTGGGTEAFF	TGTGCCAGTATTAGGACAGGGGGCGGCACTGAAGCTTTCTTT
.	TRBV2	.	15	TRBJ1-2	CASRLEDTANYGYTF	TGTGCCAGCAGACTAGAAGACACCGCGAACTATGGCTACACCTTC
.	TRBV11-2	TRBD2	17	TRBJ2-3	CASMEMGRALGSDTQYF	TGTGCCAGCATGGAGATGGGGAGGGCTCTAGGTTCAGATACGCAGTATTTT
.	TRBV7-2	TRBD1	14	TRBJ1-5	CASSWGQFNQPQHF	TGTGCCAGCAGCTGGGGACAGTTCAATCAGCCCCAGCATTTT
once	TRBV7-3	.	14	TRBJ2-7	CASSPAATGNEQYF	TGTGCCAGCAGCCCCGCGGCCACCGGGAACGAGCAGTACTTC
few	TRBV27	TRBD1	12	TRBJ2-3	CASRQGADTQYF	TGTGCCAGCAGGCAGGGGGCAGATACGCAGTATTTT
once	TRBV11-2	.	14	TRBJ2-1	CASSRRSSGNEQFF	TGTGCCAGCAGCCGAAGGTCCTCGGGTAATGAGCAGTTCTTC
.	TRBV7-8	.	12	TRBJ1-2	CASSPSRYGYTF	TGTGCCAGCAGCCCAAGCCGGTATGGCTACACCTTC
.	TRBV27	.	13	TRBJ2-1	CASSTMIAPEQFF	TGTGCCAGCAGTACTATGATTGCCCCTGAGCAGTTCTTC
.	TRBV6-4	TRBD2	13	TRBJ2-7	CASSREDSYEQYF	TGTGCCAGCAGTCGGGAGGACTCCTACGAGCAGTACTTC
.	TRBV7-3	TRBD2	18	TRBJ2-1	CASSLMRPSGRNSNEQFF	TGTGCCAGCAGCTTAATGAGGCCTAGCGGGAGAAATAGCAATGAGCAGTTCTTC
.	TRBV10-3	TRBD2	15	TRBJ2-3	CAISESSGRGDTQYF	TGTGCCATCAGTGAGTCTAGCGGGAGAGGTGATACGCAGTATTTT
.	TRBV5-1	.	16	TRBJ2-2	CASSSRGASMIGELFF	TGCGCCAGCAGCTCCCGGGGGGCGAGTATGATCGGGGAGCTGTTTTTT
.	TRBV29-1	.	12	TRBJ1-3	CSVGQDGNTIYF	TGCAGCGTTGGACAGGATGGAAACACCATATATTTT
few	TRBV28	.	15	TRBJ2-7	CASSSPPLGGDEQYF	TGTGCCAGCAGTTCACCACCTCTTGGGGGCGACGAGCAGTACTTC
.	TRBV6-1	TRBD2	14	TRBJ2-7	CASRGAGGSYEQYF	TGTGCCAGCCGCGGGGCGGGAGGGTCCTACGAGCAGTACTTC
.	TRBV28	.	16	TRBJ2-5	CASSLSLVAGRETQYF	TGTGCCAGCAGTTTATCGCTCGTGGCAGGGAGGGAGACCCAGTACTTC
.	TRBV6-5	.	14	TRBJ2-2	CASGAGGEAGELFF	TGTGCCAGCGGGGCAGGCGGTGAGGCCGGGGAGCTGTTTTTT
.	TRBV9	.	15	TRBJ2-6	CASSPVPLGANVLTF	TGTGCCAGCAGCCCCGTCCCCCTTGGGGCCAACGTCCTGACTTTC
.	TRBV14	.	14	TRBJ2-3	CASSPDRQTDTQYF	TGTGCCAGCAGCCCAGATCGACAGACAGATACGCAGTATTTT
.	TRBV29-1	.	13	TRBJ2-2	CSVGRGTGGELFF	TGCAGCGTTGGCCGCGGGACGGGCGGGGAGCTGTTTTTT
.	TRBV28	TRBD1	15	TRBJ1-2	CASSSGQGRFYGYTF	TGTGCCAGCAGTTCTGGACAGGGGCGATTCTATGGCTACACCTTC
.	TRBV28	.	14	TRBJ2-1	CASSLFVAGKGQFF	TGTGCCAGCAGTTTATTTGTGGCGGGCAAGGGGCAGTTCTTC
.	TRBV21-1	.	17	TRBJ2-7	CASSSFMASGLSYEQYF	TGTGCCAGCAGCAGTTTTATGGCTAGCGGGCTCTCCTACGAGCAGTACTTC
.	TRBV7-2	TRBD2	14	TRBJ2-7	CASSLSGGNYEQYF	TGTGCCAGCAGCTTGAGCGGGGGGAACTACGAGCAGTACTTC
.	TRBV6-4	.	15	TRBJ2-6	CASSRQGTGANVLTF	TGTGCCAGCAGTCGGCAGGGGACTGGGGCCAACGTCCTGACTTTC
few	TRBV10-1	TRBD2	14	TRBJ2-1	CASSFTSGSKEQFF	TGCGCCAGCAGCTTTACTAGCGGGAGCAAAGAGCAGTTCTTC
.	TRBV7-2	.	16	TRBJ1-1	CASSSGRGGTLTEAFF	TGTGCCAGCAGTTCAGGAAGGGGAGGGACCCTCACTGAAGCTTTCTTT
.	TRBV3-1/TRBV3-2	TRBD2	16	TRBJ2-1	CASSQDRAGAGNEQFF	TGTGCCAGCAGCCAAGATCGGGCGGGAGCCGGCAATGAGCAGTTCTTC
.	TRBV6-6	TRBD1	13	TRBJ1-5	CASWTGGPQPQHF	TGTGCCAGCTGGACAGGGGGTCCTCAGCCCCAGCATTTT
.	TRBV9	TRBD2	15	TRBJ2-3	CASSPREGSTDTQYF	TGTGCCAGCAGCCCCCGGGAGGGAAGCACAGATACGCAGTATTTT
.	TRBV9	TRBD2	14	TRBJ2-3	CASMVGGAEDTQYF	TGTGCCAGCATGGTCGGGGGGGCTGAAGATACGCAGTATTTT
.	TRBV2	.	15	TRBJ1-5	CASSARGASNQPQHF	TGTGCCAGCAGTGCTCGGGGGGCGAGCAATCAGCCCCAGCATTTT
.	TRBV27	.	14	TRBJ2-3	CASSLGGRTDTQYF	TGTGCCAGCAGTCTGGGGGGAAGGACAGATACGCAGTATTTT
.	TRBV28	TRBD1	15	TRBJ2-7	CASSLSLTGRYEQYF	TGTGCCAGCAGTTTATCATTGACAGGGCGCTACGAGCAGTACTTC
.	TRBV6-2/TRBV6-3	TRBD1	17	TRBJ2-1	CASSRRQGIGSYNEQFF	TGTGCCAGCAGCCGGAGACAGGGAATTGGCTCCTACAATGAGCAGTTCTTC
.	TRBV19	.	13	TRBJ1-2	CASSIPGEYGYTF	TGTGCCAGTAGTATCCCCGGGGAGTATGGCTACACCTTC